Given below is one TCR beta chain in context. The antigen remains unidentified. The data stem from a study of T cell responses to AZD1222 COVID-19 vaccine. Study results and limitations: Spike as a whole was targeted by vaccine-associated CD4 TCRs, dominant at 160-218 and 743-854.

The CDR3 has 17 residues. Trimming pared 6 bases from V and 0 bases from J, leaving 17 bases between. CDR1 and CDR2 (germline): KGHDR, SFDVKD. TCRdb's copy holds only in-frame clones and misses some; the assay was immunoSEQ multiplex PCR. This sample has fewer than 120,000 clones; about 90% occur once, and the top ten carry around 3%. The TCR originated in an adult in good health. The chain has TRBV24-1 and TRBJ2-1, with D hard to call. Sequenced here: peripheral blood, sampled on day 0 of AZD1222 vaccination. The CDR3 spells CATSPPMAENSYNEQFF. CDR3 nucleotide sequence: TGTGCCACCAGTCCCCCGATGGCGGAGAACTCCTACAATGAGCAGTTCTTC.